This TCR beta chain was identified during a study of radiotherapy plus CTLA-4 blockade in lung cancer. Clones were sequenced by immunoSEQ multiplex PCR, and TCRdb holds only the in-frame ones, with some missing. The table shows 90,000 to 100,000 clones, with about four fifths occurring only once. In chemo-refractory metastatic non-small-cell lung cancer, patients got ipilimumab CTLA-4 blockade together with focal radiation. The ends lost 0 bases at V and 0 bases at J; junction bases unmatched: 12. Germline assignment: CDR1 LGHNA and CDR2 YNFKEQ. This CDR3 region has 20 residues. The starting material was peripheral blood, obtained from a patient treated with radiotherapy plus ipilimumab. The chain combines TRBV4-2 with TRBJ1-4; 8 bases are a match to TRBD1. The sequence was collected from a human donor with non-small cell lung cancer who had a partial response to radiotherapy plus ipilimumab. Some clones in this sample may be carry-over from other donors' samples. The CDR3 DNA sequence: TGTGCCAGCAGCCAAGATCTTAGGCGACAGGGGCTAACAACTAATGAAAAACTGTTTTTT. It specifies CASSQDLRRQGLTTNEKLFF.